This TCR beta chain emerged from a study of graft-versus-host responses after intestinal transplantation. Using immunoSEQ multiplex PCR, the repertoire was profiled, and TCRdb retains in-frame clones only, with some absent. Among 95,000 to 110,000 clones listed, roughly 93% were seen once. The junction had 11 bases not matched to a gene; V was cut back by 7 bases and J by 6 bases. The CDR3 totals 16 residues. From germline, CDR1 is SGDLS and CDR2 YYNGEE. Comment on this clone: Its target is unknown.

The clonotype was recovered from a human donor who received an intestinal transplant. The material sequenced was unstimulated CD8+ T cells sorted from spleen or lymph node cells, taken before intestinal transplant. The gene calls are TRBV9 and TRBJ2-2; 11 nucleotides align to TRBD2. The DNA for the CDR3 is TGTGCCAGCTCCCCTAGCGGGGGGACGGGGGCCGGGGAGCTGTTTTTT. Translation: CASSPSGGTGAGELFF.